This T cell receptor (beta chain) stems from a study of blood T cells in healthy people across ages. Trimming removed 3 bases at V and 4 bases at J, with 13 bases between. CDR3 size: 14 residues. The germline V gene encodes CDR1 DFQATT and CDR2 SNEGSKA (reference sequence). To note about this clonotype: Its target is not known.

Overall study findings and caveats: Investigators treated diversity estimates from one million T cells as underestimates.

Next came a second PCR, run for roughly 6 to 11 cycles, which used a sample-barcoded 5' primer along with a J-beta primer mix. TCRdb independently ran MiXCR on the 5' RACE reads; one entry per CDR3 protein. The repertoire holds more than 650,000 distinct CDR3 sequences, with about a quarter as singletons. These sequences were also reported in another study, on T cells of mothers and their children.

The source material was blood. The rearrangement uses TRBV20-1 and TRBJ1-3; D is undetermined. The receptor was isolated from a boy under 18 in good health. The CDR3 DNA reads TGCAGTGCTAGTCAGGTCTCCGAAGGAAACACCATATATTTT. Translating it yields CSASQVSEGNTIYF.